This T cell receptor (beta chain) derives from a study of vaccination and CD4 T cells after COVID-19. As for the study in general: Collection of post-COVID samples occurred a median about 100 days after diagnosis, spanning a range of 35 to 161. Overall study results and limits: Spike mono-reactivity applied to 304 of 307 vaccine-specific clones detected in convalescent patients.

Treatment: roughly 11-day PBMC culture with coronavirus spike peptide pools or control peptides (ViraFEST assay). The CDR3 loop spans 12 amino acids. CDR1 and CDR2 (germline): SNHLY, FYNNEI. Between the trimmed V and J ends, which lost 1 base and 6 bases, there was a span of 5 bases. This clonotype was counted a single time. Antigen unknown. An Oncomine TCR Beta short-read assay was used to sequence the DNA from cultured CD4+ T cells. Scientists extracted genomic DNA from CD4+ T cells grown in culture. TCRdb re-called the PCR reads with MiXCR, one entry per CDR3 protein. The sample holds approximately 10,000 distinct CDR3 sequences, roughly 58% seen once.

This receptor was obtained from a human donor who had recovered from COVID-19. This chain connects TRBV2 to TRBJ2-3; D unresolved. Sequenced input: CD4+ T cells from blood, cultured in vitro. The CDR3 reads CASSEGWDTQYF. The DNA of the CDR3 is TGTGCCAGCAGTGAAGGCTGGGATACGCAGTATTTT.